Listed below are T cell receptor beta chains from one sample, sequenced in a study of blood T cell repertoires in COVID-19. The method was immunoSEQ multiplex PCR; TCRdb's version includes in-frame clones alone and lacks a portion of them. The sample shows 200,000 to 300,000 clones, around nine tenths of them seen only once. Sequences were obtained from PBMCs or T cells enriched from blood (not recorded which). The receptor source for this set is a woman under 30 who had recovered from COVID-19. Both conserved end residues are part of each CDR3. A D gene is named only where the DNA matches it firmly. Clone size, where shown, is once, few, many, or a class for clones that have expanded.

TRBD2	TRBJ2-3	-	TRBV7-2	CASSSRTSGGVTDTQYF	TGTGCCAGCAGCTCCAGGACTAGCGGGGGGGTCACAGATACGCAGTATTTT
TRBD2	TRBJ2-3	-	TRBV7-9	CASSLVAGVSDTQYF	TGTGCCAGCAGCTTAGTGGCGGGAGTTTCAGATACGCAGTATTTT
-	TRBJ2-5	-	TRBV5-5	CASSFGAEETQYF	TGTGCCAGCAGCTTTGGGGCAGAGGAGACCCAGTACTTC
TRBD2	TRBJ2-1	-	TRBV28	CAITTSEGYNEQFF	TGTGCCATTACCACTAGCGAGGGATACAATGAGCAGTTCTTC
-	TRBJ2-5	-	TRBV10-1	CASSGTRTDQETQYF	TGCGCCAGCAGTGGTACCAGGACAGACCAAGAGACCCAGTACTTC
-	TRBJ1-1	-	TRBV7-9	CASSLTGQTNTEAFF	TGTGCCAGCAGTTTAACTGGACAGACGAACACTGAAGCTTTCTTT
-	TRBJ2-7	-	TRBV7-2	CASSVTGYEQYF	TGTGCCAGCAGCGTAACAGGCTACGAGCAGTACTTC
TRBD1	TRBJ1-2	-	TRBV11-2	CASSLEGQGFGYGYTF	TGTGCCAGCAGCTTAGAGGGACAGGGTTTCGGCTATGGCTACACCTTC
TRBD2	TRBJ2-1	-	TRBV7-9	CASSLGWLAGSNEQFF	TGTGCCAGCAGCTTAGGTTGGCTAGCGGGAAGCAATGAGCAGTTCTTC
-	TRBJ2-2	-	TRBV27	CASNPTSLTVGELFF	TGTGCCAGCAACCCGACTAGTCTAACGGTCGGGGAGCTGTTTTTT
TRBD2	TRBJ2-1	many	TRBV4-1	CASSQEGGLAGGRNEQFF	TGCGCCAGCAGCCAAGAAGGTGGTCTAGCGGGAGGGCGCAATGAGCAGTTCTTC
TRBD1	TRBJ1-5	-	TRBV12-3/TRBV12-4	CASKGQGQPQHF	TGTGCCAGCAAAGGACAGGGACAGCCCCAGCATTTT
-	TRBJ2-7	-	TRBV2	CASRAELAYEQYF	TGTGCCAGCAGAGCGGAACTAGCCTACGAGCAGTACTTC
TRBD2	TRBJ2-7	-	TRBV5-1	CASSLVGLAYEQYF	TGCGCCAGCAGCTTGGTAGGACTAGCTTACGAGCAGTACTTC
TRBD2	TRBJ2-2	-	TRBV10-3	CAISESTPLAGVSGELFF	TGTGCCATCAGTGAGTCGACTCCACTAGCGGGAGTTAGTGGGGAGCTGTTTTTT
TRBD2	TRBJ2-2	-	TRBV6-1	CASSDGGRAEIAGELFF	TGTGCCAGCAGTGATGGTGGGAGGGCCGAAATTGCCGGGGAGCTGTTTTTT
-	TRBJ2-5	-	TRBV27	CASRRLVTEETQYF	TGTGCCAGCAGGCGACTAGTTACTGAAGAGACCCAGTACTTC
-	TRBJ2-3	-	TRBV19	CASSVRSGRTDTQYF	TGTGCCAGTAGTGTCCGTAGCGGTCGCACAGATACGCAGTATTTT
TRBD1	TRBJ2-7	few	TRBV3-1/TRBV3-2	CASSQRQGAYEQYF	TGTGCCAGCAGCCAAAGACAGGGGGCCTACGAGCAGTACTTC
-	TRBJ1-5	-	TRBV6-5	CASRPRTHSNQPQHF	TGTGCCAGCAGACCCAGGACTCACAGCAATCAGCCCCAGCATTTT
-	TRBJ2-7	-	TRBV4-1	CASSQATPTVYEQYF	TGCGCCAGCAGCCAAGCGACCCCGACAGTATACGAGCAGTACTTC
TRBD1	TRBJ1-2	-	TRBV9	CASSVGQSGQGVYGYTF	TGTGCCAGCAGCGTAGGCCAGTCGGGACAGGGCGTTTATGGCTACACCTTC
-	TRBJ1-3	-	TRBV24-1	CATSDPPRHSSGNTIYF	TGTGCCACCAGTGACCCTCCGAGGCATAGCTCTGGAAACACCATATATTTT
-	TRBJ1-5	-	TRBV28	CASSLWAGNQPQHF	TGTGCCAGCAGTTTATGGGCAGGGAATCAGCCCCAGCATTTT
TRBD2	TRBJ2-1	-	TRBV27	CASSFVPPLAGGKSSYNEQFF	TGTGCCAGCAGTTTTGTACCCCCTCTAGCGGGAGGTAAAAGCTCCTACAATGAGCAGTTCTTC
-	TRBJ2-5	-	TRBV28	CASSLSGLAQTQYF	TGTGCCAGCAGTTTATCAGGGTTAGCCCAGACCCAGTACTTC
TRBD2	TRBJ2-3	-	TRBV27	CASSLLGLESSDTQYF	TGTGCCAGCAGTCTTTTAGGACTAGAATCTTCAGATACGCAGTATTTT
-	TRBJ2-4	-	TRBV27	CASSHLSLGPPAGYF	TGTGCCAGCAGTCACCTGTCTTTGGGCCCCCCTGCGGGGTACTTC
-	TRBJ2-4	-	TRBV9	CASSASGPQNIQYF	TGTGCCAGCAGCGCCTCAGGGCCCCAAAACATTCAGTACTTC
TRBD2	TRBJ2-3	-	TRBV5-6	CASSRGTSGTTSTDTQYF	TGTGCCAGCAGCCGTGGGACTAGCGGGACGACTAGCACAGATACGCAGTATTTT
TRBD2	TRBJ2-3	-	TRBV18	CASTRTSGSTDTQYF	TGTGCCAGCACGCGGACTAGCGGTAGCACAGATACGCAGTATTTT
-	TRBJ1-5	-	TRBV7-9	CASSSESGPQHF	TGTGCCAGCAGCTCGGAATCGGGGCCCCAGCATTTT
TRBD1	TRBJ1-2	-	TRBV27	CASSWGQGAGGYTF	TGTGCCAGCAGTTGGGGTCAGGGGGCTGGTGGCTACACCTTC
-	TRBJ2-1	-	TRBV27	CASSSLGGSDNEQFF	TGTGCCAGCAGTTCCCTCGGGGGATCGGACAATGAGCAGTTCTTC